The sequence of this T cell receptor (beta chain) was determined in a study of cytomegalovirus exposure and HLA in healthy donors. With 4 bases removed from V and 0 bases from J, the gap between germline ends came to 18 bases. The germline CDR1 and CDR2 sequences are ENHRY and SYGVKD. This CDR3 has 17 residues. Study-level findings and limits: At a 0.05 false discovery rate, a later analysis found about 17,000 TCR beta sequences to be associated with HLA alleles. An observed cluster of highly shared sequence variants was recorded as a likely sequencing artifact. Reports showed the classifier diagnosing cytomegalovirus status with high specificity and sensitivity.

Amplification used 60 Vbeta primers and 13 Jbeta primers. The method was immunoSEQ multiplex PCR; TCRdb's version includes in-frame clones alone and lacks a portion of them. The sample holds approximately 140,000 clones; about 80% are singletons and the top ten take under 3%. Turning to this clone: The antigen remains undetermined.

The sequencing sample was made of PBMCs. The receptor was derived from a boy younger than 10 in good health and CMV-seronegative. The rearrangement uses TRBV10-3 and TRBJ1-2; D ambiguous. DNA for the CDR3: TGTGCCATCAGTGCGCGTCGTCCAGGAGGCGCTAACTATGGCTACACCTTC. Residues: CAISARRPGGANYGYTF.